These 30 T cell receptor beta chains originate from one sample sequenced in a study of CD8 T cells in Susac syndrome. After extraction with the RNeasy kit, about 0.45 to 1 ug of the RNA was reverse transcribed using random hexamers. TCRdb itself ran the immunoSEQ multiplex PCR reads through MiXCR, one entry per CDR3 protein. The repertoire has about 250,000 distinct CDR3 sequences, around 93% of them found once; the top ten carry approximately 0.07%. Material for sequencing was CD4+ T cells from PBMCs. The origin of the receptors is a human donor with multiple sclerosis.

J is TRBJ1-2 and V is TRBV7-9; TRBD1 might be the D (6 bases). V was trimmed by 6 bases and J by 7 bases, leaving 18 bases between them. This CDR3 is built from 14 residues. The germline V gene has CDR1 SEHNR and CDR2 FQNEAQ (reference sequence). CDR3 in amino acids: CASRGDDRWFGYTF. The DNA for the CDR3 is TGTGCCAGCAGAGGGGACGACAGGTGGTTTGGCTACACCTTC. Based on the CDR3 plus reference TRBV7-9 and TRBJ1-2, the full variable domain is DTGVSQNPRHKITKRGQNVTFRCDPISEHNRLYWYRQTLGQGPEFLTYFQNEAQLEKSRLLSDRFSAERPKGSFSTLEIQRTEQGDSAMYLCASRGDDRWFGYTFGSGTRLTVV.

The V gene is TRBV5-6, the J gene TRBJ1-2, with TRBD1 matching over 10 bases. J was trimmed by 4 bases and V by 4 bases; bases with no gene match: 4. Germline assignment: CDR1 SGHDT and CDR2 YYEEEE. The CDR3 consists of 14 residues. This chain's CDR3 is CASSPRDRGYGYTF. The DNA of the CDR3 is TGTGCCAGCAGCCCCCGGGACAGGGGCTATGGCTACACCTTC.

Here the CDR3 DNA reads TGTGCCAGTAGTATGCGGAGGGCTTGGACCGGGGAGCTGTTTTTT. Its translation is CASSMRRAWTGELFF. The chain uses TRBV19 and TRBJ2-2; the D gene is possibly TRBD2 (6 bases). Germline V gives CDR1 LNHDA, CDR2 SQIVND (reference sequence). This CDR3 is 15 amino acids long. The V end lost 3 bases, the J end lost 5 bases, and 13 bases lay between the germline ends.

The chain uses TRBV19 and TRBJ1-1, with D perhaps TRBD1 (5 bases). The germline V gene encodes CDR1 LNHDA and CDR2 SQIVND (reference sequence). V shed 1 base and J shed 4 bases, with 13 bases lying between them. This CDR3 contains 15 residues. The DNA of the CDR3 is TGTGCCAGTAGTATAGGGGGCCTGGGGGGCACTGAAGCTTTCTTT. Amino acids: CASSIGGLGGTEAFF.

This rearrangement joins TRBV20-1 to TRBJ1-6, with D hard to call. The CDR3 has 16 residues. Trimming removed 0 bases at V and 0 bases at J, with 9 bases between. Per the germline V gene, CDR1 is DFQATT and CDR2 is SNEGSKA (reference sequence). CDR3 protein: CSARDHTSSYNSPLHF. The DNA for the CDR3 is TGCAGTGCTAGAGACCACACGAGCTCCTATAATTCACCCCTCCACTTT.

This clonotype showed up just once. The V and J genes are TRBV19 and TRBJ1-2; weak D call: TRBD1 (5 bases). Trimming cost V 6 bases and J 4 bases, with 15 bases left between them. Germline-derived CDR1 and CDR2 are LNHDA and SQIVND (reference sequence). The CDR3 length is 14 residues. The CDR3 sequence: CASSRPEGIYGYTF. For the CDR3, the DNA is TGTGCCAGTAGCCGTCCTGAGGGGATCTATGGCTACACCTTC.

The genes are TRBV5-1 and TRBJ2-5; 9 nucleotides match TRBD1. CDR1 SGHRS and CDR2 YFSETQ come from the germline V gene. The CDR3 is 16 residues long. V dropped 0 bases and J dropped 2; count of bases not matched to a gene: 5. The CDR3 coding sequence is TGCGCCAGCAGCTTGGCCGGGACAGGGCAACAAGAGACCCAGTACTTC. It is translated as CASSLAGTGQQETQYF.

This clonotype has just one count. The rearrangement uses TRBV6-5 and TRBJ1-4; D is unclear. V lost 0 bases, J lost 0 bases, and 5 bases lay in between. The germline CDR1 and CDR2 sequences are MNHEY and SVGAGI. The CDR3 contains 15 residues. In DNA, the CDR3 is TGTGCCAGCAGTTACTCACCGACAACTAATGAAAAACTGTTTTTT. It yields the protein CASSYSPTTNEKLFF.

The genes are TRBV12-3 or TRBV12-4 and TRBJ2-4, with 7 bases identical to TRBD1. Trimming cost V 1 base and J 16 bases; bases outside gene matches: 7. The CDR3 is 12 residues long. The DNA of the CDR3 is TGTGCCAGCAGTTTAGGACAGGGTCGTCATTACTTC. Translating it yields CASSLGQGRHYF.

The chain joins TRBV11-2 to TRBJ2-6; D is ambiguous. The CDR3 consists of 15 residues. V lost 5 bases and J 0 bases, leaving 8 bases between the germline ends. Germline CDR1 is SGHAT and CDR2 is FQNNGV. Here the CDR3 DNA reads TGTGCCAGCAGCGTCGTACGCTCTGGGGCCAACGTCCTGACTTTC. Its protein is CASSVVRSGANVLTF.

This chain joins TRBV4-1 and TRBJ2-5, with TRBD2 matching 10 bases. From germline, CDR1 is MGHRA and CDR2 YSYEKL. This CDR3 spans 15 amino acids. The junction had 4 bases not matched to a gene; V was cut back by 3 bases and J by 3 bases. The CDR3 DNA reads as TGCGCCAGCAGCCAGGCCCTAGCGGGGGAAGAGACCCAGTACTTC. Its translation: CASSQALAGEETQYF.

The chain couples TRBV9 to TRBJ1-6; 10 bases align to TRBD1. Germline V gives CDR1 SGDLS, CDR2 YYNGEE. CDR3 length: 15 residues. The V segment lost 2 bases and the J segment 10 bases; nucleotides outside the gene matches: 6. CDR3 residues: CASSVRDRGFSPLHF. DNA for the CDR3: TGTGCCAGCAGCGTCCGGGACAGGGGTTTCTCACCCCTCCACTTT.

The chain employs TRBV29-1 and TRBJ1-2, with D possibly matching TRBD1 (6 bases). Trimming pared 0 bases from V and 7 bases from J, leaving 9 bases between. The CDR3 extends over 12 amino acids. Germline V CDR1 and CDR2: SQVTM, ANQGSEA. CDR3 sequence (DNA): TGCAGCGTTGAAGAAGGGGGTGGTGGCTACACCTTC. Translation: CSVEEGGGGYTF.

This chain connects TRBV3-1 to TRBJ2-3; D unclear. Germline assignment: CDR1 LGHDT and CDR2 YNNKEL (reference sequence). Trimming cost V 0 bases and J 1 base, with 5 bases left between them. The CDR3 length is 14 residues. The CDR3 DNA reads as TGTGCCAGCAGCCAAGATTACGGCACAGATACGCAGTATTTT. Protein sequence: CASSQDYGTDTQYF.

This chain uses TRBV5-1 with TRBJ2-1, with 9 bases fitting TRBD1. Germline lookup yields CDR1 SGHRS and CDR2 YFSETQ. V lost 8 bases and J lost 4; bases outside the gene matches: 7. The CDR3 spans 14 residues. CDR3 sequence (DNA): TGCGCCAGTGCCGGGGACAGGGAGTACAATGAGCAGTTCTTC. This translates into CASAGDREYNEQFF.

J is TRBJ1-1 and V is TRBV9; D is undetermined. This CDR3 spans 13 amino acids. CDR1 and CDR2 from the germline V gene are SGDLS and YYNGEE. Between the trimmed V and J ends, which lost 0 bases and 3 bases, there was a span of 6 bases. The CDR3 spells CASSVASHTEAFF. CDR3 nucleotides: TGTGCCAGCAGCGTAGCTTCCCACACTGAAGCTTTCTTT.

The chain has TRBV15 and TRBJ2-3; 10 bases are a match to TRBD2. The CDR3 consists of 23 residues. Germline V gene lookup returns CDR1 LNHNV and CDR2 YYDKDF (reference sequence). The J segment lost 6 bases and the V segment lost 3 bases, leaving 30 bases of the junction unmatched. The CDR3 DNA reads TGTGCCACCAGCAGGCAGGCCTACAGGGGTCTAGCGGGAGAGTCCCAGGGTGTGGATACGCAGTATTTT. It translates to CATSRQAYRGLAGESQGVDTQYF.

The chain links TRBV5-1 to TRBJ2-1; D gene unclear. The CDR3 runs to 14 residues. Trimming removed 4 bases from V and 6 bases from J, with 14 bases in between. Per germline, CDR1 SGHRS and CDR2 YFSETQ. The CDR3 nucleotides are TGCGCCAGCAGCGTGGGTCAGACCCCCAATGAGCAGTTCTTC. This encodes CASSVGQTPNEQFF.

The genes are TRBV19 and TRBJ1-5; D remains unclear. Trimming took 5 bases from V and 2 from J, leaving 13 bases between them. CDR3 length: 15 residues. CDR1 and CDR2 (germline): LNHDA, SQIVND (reference sequence). In DNA form, the CDR3 reads TGTGCCAGTAGTCTGGGAGGGCCCGGCAATCAGCCCCAGCATTTT. This gives the protein CASSLGGPGNQPQHF.

V is TRBV30 and J is TRBJ2-3; D is unresolved. The length of the CDR3 is 13 residues. CDR1 is GTSNPN, CDR2 SVGIG, per germline (reference sequence). V lost 3 bases to trimming and J lost 4 bases, with 11 bases between them. The CDR3 here is CAWSPAWADTQYF. The CDR3 bases are TGTGCCTGGAGCCCGGCCTGGGCAGATACGCAGTATTTT.

This clonotype was observed a single time. The V call is TRBV28, the J call TRBJ2-3; 13 nucleotides align to TRBD2. This CDR3 is 19 amino acids long. CDR1 and CDR2 (germline): MDHEN, SYDVKM. V lost 3 bases to trimming and J lost 1 base; unmatched junction nucleotides: 10. The CDR3 here is CASSFQLAGGQGGTDTQYF. Written as DNA, the CDR3 is TGTGCCAGCAGTTTCCAACTAGCGGGAGGGCAAGGGGGCACAGATACGCAGTATTTT.

The V and J genes are TRBV28 and TRBJ2-4, with a possible D match to TRBD1 (5 bases). Trimming left V 3 bases short and J 0 bases short, with 12 bases between. The CDR3 has 16 residues. Germline V CDR1 and CDR2: MDHEN, SYDVKM. The CDR3 reads CASSFRAPLAKNIQYF. The DNA of the CDR3 is TGTGCCAGCAGTTTCAGGGCACCTCTAGCCAAAAACATTCAGTACTTC. Filled out from reference TRBV28 and TRBJ2-4, the complete variable domain reads DVKVTQSSRYLVKRTGEKVFLECVQDMDHENMFWYRQDPGLGLRLIYFSYDVKMKEKGDIPEGYSVSREKKERFSLILESASTNQTSMYLCASSFRAPLAKNIQYFGAGTRLSVL.

This chain uses TRBV5-1 with TRBJ2-1; TRBD2 agrees at 7 bases. The trim removed 4 bases at V and 9 bases at J, leaving 16 bases unmatched. Germline assignment: CDR1 SGHRS and CDR2 YFSETQ. CDR3 length equals 16 residues. The CDR3 bases are TGCGCCAGCAGCCCCGGTGGGCGGGAGAGGCGTCTTGAGCAGTTCTTC. Encoded protein: CASSPGGRERRLEQFF.

The chain employs TRBV7-9 and TRBJ2-1; TRBD2 agrees at 12 bases. Germline CDR1 reads SEHNR; CDR2 reads FQNEAQ (reference sequence). Unmatched junction bases numbered 9, after V lost 5 bases and J lost 10 bases. The CDR3 contains 15 residues. The CDR3 loop reads CASSPPGLAGNEQFF. The CDR3 DNA reads TGTGCCAGCAGCCCACCCGGACTAGCGGGGAACGAGCAGTTCTTC. Full variable domain (rest looked up from reference TRBV7-9 and TRBJ2-1): DTGVSQNPRHKITKRGQNVTFRCDPISEHNRLYWYRQTLGQGPEFLTYFQNEAQLEKSRLLSDRFSAERPKGSFSTLEIQRTEQGDSAMYLCASSPPGLAGNEQFFGPGTRLTVL.

The chain carries TRBV3-1 and TRBJ2-2, with 8 bases aligning to TRBD1. The CDR3 consists of 18 residues. The junction had 13 bases not matched to a gene; V was cut back by 4 bases and J by 3 bases. Germline-derived CDR1 and CDR2 are LGHDT and YNNKEL (reference sequence). CDR3 residues: CASSRGQGHRFDTGELFF. The CDR3 DNA reads TGTGCCAGCAGCCGCGGACAGGGACATCGTTTCGACACCGGGGAGCTGTTTTTT.

The V gene is TRBV3-1, the J gene TRBJ2-1; D unresolved. The CDR3 loop spans 15 amino acids. Germline CDR1 reads LGHDT; CDR2 reads YNNKEL (reference sequence). The ends were cut back, 0 bases at V and 4 bases at J, with 10 bases in the middle. DNA of the CDR3: TGTGCCAGCAGCCAAGATCTTCTGGAATACAATGAGCAGTTCTTC. This sequence encodes CASSQDLLEYNEQFF.

In this sample, this clonotype turned up once. In nucleotides, the CDR3 is TGTGCCAGCAGCCTCGGGACAGTAAATGAGCAGTTCTTC. This encodes CASSLGTVNEQFF. The chain combines TRBV3-1 with TRBJ2-1; TRBD1 matches 7 bases. J lost 7 bases, V lost 4 bases, and 4 bases had no gene match. The CDR3 runs 13 residues. From germline, CDR1 is LGHDT and CDR2 YNNKEL (reference sequence).

The rearrangement links TRBV27 to TRBJ2-5; 9 nucleotides line up with TRBD1. The CDR3 contains 13 residues. Unmatched junction bases numbered 4, after V lost 4 bases and J lost 7 bases. CDR1 and CDR2 from the germline V gene are MNHEY and SMNVEV (reference sequence). The CDR3 sequence: CASSSTGGLTQYF. CDR3 DNA sequence: TGTGCCAGCAGTTCTACAGGGGGCCTGACCCAGTACTTC.

The chain has TRBV7-2 and TRBJ1-3; D is undetermined. The V and J ends lost 0 bases and 4 bases respectively, with 4 bases between them. Per the germline V gene, CDR1 is SGHTA and CDR2 is FQGNSA. The length of the CDR3 is 13 residues. The CDR3 nucleotides are TGTGCCAGCAGCTTAGCGCGGGGAAACACCATATATTTT. Protein: CASSLARGNTIYF.

The V call is TRBV7-3, the J call TRBJ1-2, with 7 nucleotides matching TRBD1. This CDR3 is 15 amino acids long. V was pared by 5 bases and J by 5 bases, with 11 bases of the junction left unmatched. Germline V CDR1 and CDR2: SGHTA, FQGTGA. The CDR3: CASSPSARGLYGYTF. The CDR3 nucleotides read TGTGCCAGCAGCCCCTCGGCGAGGGGGCTTTATGGCTACACCTTC.